Below are 20 T cell receptor beta chains sequenced from a single sample in a study of OX40 agonist ivuxolimab in advanced cancers. Libraries came from the immunoSEQ multiplex PCR assay. The table was pulled from immuneACCESS by TCRdb, which kept in-frame rearrangements only. Such tables lose some clones; where checked, under half of the loss comes from unresolved V genes, and the rest has no known cause. This sample is represented by roughly 91,000 clones; approximately 95% of them were singletons. Roughly 2% of the sample is taken by the ten largest. Sample: CD4+ or CD8+ T cells sorted from blood, taken in a trial of the OX40 agonist ivuxolimab. The receptors originated from an adult with an advanced solid tumor such as melanoma, head and neck, liver or kidney cancer.

This chain links TRBV7-3 with TRBJ2-2; perhaps TRBD2 as D (6 bases). Trimming left V 5 bases short and J 1 base short, with 14 bases between. The CDR3 contains 16 residues. Germline loops: CDR1 SGHTA, CDR2 FQGTGA. The CDR3 sequence: CASSPVGGENTGELFF. As DNA, the CDR3 is TGTGCCAGCAGCCCCGTCGGGGGAGAGAACACCGGGGAGCTGTTTTTT.

This chain uses TRBV27 with TRBJ2-2, with D hard to call. Germline V gives CDR1 MNHEY, CDR2 SMNVEV (reference sequence). Trimming removed 6 bases from V and 2 bases from J, with 16 bases in between. The CDR3 consists of 16 residues. CDR3 sequence: CASSSLVAANTGELFF. CDR3 coding DNA: TGTGCCAGCAGCTCCTTGGTGGCAGCCAACACCGGGGAGCTGTTTTTT.

This clone was observed once. The chain has TRBV7-2 and TRBJ2-3; 12 nucleotides align to TRBD2. The trim removed 2 bases at V and 4 bases at J, leaving 1 base unmatched. Germline V gene data show CDR1 as SGHTA and CDR2 as FQGNSA. The CDR3 runs 15 residues. The CDR3 loop is CASSLLAGGSDTQYF. As DNA, the CDR3 is TGTGCCAGCAGCTTACTAGCGGGAGGGTCAGATACGCAGTATTTT.

This sequence joins TRBV13 and TRBJ1-2; D gene ambiguous. CDR3 length: 12 residues. Germline assignment: CDR1 PRHDT and CDR2 FYEKMQ (reference sequence). Trimming stripped 5 bases from V and 0 bases from J, with 4 bases between. The CDR3 spells CASSGTNYGYTF. The CDR3 DNA reads as TGTGCCAGCAGCGGTACTAACTATGGCTACACCTTC.

This clone turned up a few times. The V call is TRBV19, the J call TRBJ2-1; tentative D call: TRBD2 (5 bases). CDR1 is LNHDA and CDR2 is SQIVND in the germline V gene (reference sequence). The CDR3 consists of 12 residues. Trimming left V 4 bases short and J 14 bases short, with 15 bases between. The chain's CDR3 is CASSTAGPAEFF. CDR3 sequence (DNA): TGTGCCAGTAGTACGGCCGGGCCAGCGGAGTTCTTC. The whole variable domain, filled in from reference TRBV19 and TRBJ2-1, reads DGGITQSPKYLFRKEGQNVTLSCEQNLNHDAMYWYRQDPGQGLRLIYYSQIVNDFQKGDIAEGYSVSREKKESFPLTVTSAQKNPTAFYLCASSTAGPAEFFGPGTRLTVL.

This sequence joins TRBV27 and TRBJ2-7; 13 nucleotides line up with TRBD2. Germline lookup yields CDR1 MNHEY and CDR2 SMNVEV (reference sequence). V was clipped by 5 bases and J by 3 bases; unmatched bases: 10. This CDR3 contains 17 residues. Here the CDR3 DNA reads TGTGCCAGCAGTCAGCCGGGACTAGCGGGAAGGGGCTACGAGCAGTACTTC. This sequence encodes CASSQPGLAGRGYEQYF.

The chain combines TRBV20-1 with TRBJ1-1, with TRBD1 as a possible D gene (6 bases). With 6 bases removed from V and 5 bases from J, the gap between germline ends came to 10 bases. Per germline, CDR1 DFQATT and CDR2 SNEGSKA (reference sequence). There are 11 residues in the CDR3. CDR3 DNA sequence: TGCAGTGCCCAGGGGAGTACTGAAGCTTTCTTT. The encoded protein is CSAQGSTEAFF.

This chain joins TRBV9 and TRBJ2-3; D is ambiguous. The CDR3 is 13 amino acids. Germline V gene data show CDR1 as SGDLS and CDR2 as YYNGEE. The ends were cut back, 3 bases at V and 2 bases at J, with 7 bases in the middle. DNA for the CDR3: TGTGCCAGCAGCGAGTACTTCACAGATACGCAGTATTTT. Its translation is CASSEYFTDTQYF.

The rearrangement uses TRBV28 and TRBJ2-3, with 14 positions matching TRBD2. The CDR3 is made up of 18 amino acids. J gave up 1 base and V 7 bases, and 10 bases lay outside the gene matches. Germline CDR1 is MDHEN and CDR2 is SYDVKM. CDR3 in amino acids: CASTLTSGGAAGTDTQYF. The CDR3 DNA reads TGTGCCAGCACACTGACTAGCGGGGGGGCGGCGGGCACAGATACGCAGTATTTT.

V gene TRBV28 combines with J gene TRBJ2-7, with 10 positions matching TRBD1. J gave up 1 base and V 5 bases, and 5 bases lay outside the gene matches. Germline V gene lookup returns CDR1 MDHEN and CDR2 SYDVKM. The CDR3 sequence is 15 residues long. The CDR3 here is CASSARDRGSYEQYF. CDR3 nucleotide sequence: TGTGCCAGCAGTGCCCGGGACAGGGGTTCCTACGAGCAGTACTTC.

This sequence joins TRBV27 and TRBJ2-1, with a weak D call TRBD1 (6 bases). V dropped 6 bases and J dropped 6 bases, with 9 bases sitting between them. The CDR3 contains 12 residues. The germline gives CDR1 MNHEY, CDR2 SMNVEV (reference sequence). The CDR3 reads CASREGGNEQFF. DNA of the CDR3: TGTGCCAGCAGAGAAGGGGGCAATGAGCAGTTCTTC.

The rearrangement links TRBV4-1 to TRBJ2-7; 8 bases fit TRBD2. From germline, CDR1 is MGHRA and CDR2 YSYEKL. The length of the CDR3 is 15 residues. The junction had 7 bases not matched to a gene; V was cut back by 0 bases and J by 6 bases. CDR3 in DNA: TGCGCCAGCAGCCAAGATTGGACTAGCTCGATCGAGCAGTACTTC. Its translation: CASSQDWTSSIEQYF.

The V and J genes are TRBV4-1 and TRBJ1-4; TRBD1 is a possible D gene (6 bases). V was shortened by 1 base and J by 5 bases, with 14 bases between the two germline ends. This CDR3 region has 16 residues. Germline V gene lookup returns CDR1 MGHRA and CDR2 YSYEKL. CDR3 in DNA: TGCGCCAGCAGCCAAGTGGTCGCCAGGGGCAATGAAAAACTGTTTTTT. It yields the protein CASSQVVARGNEKLFF.

The J gene is TRBJ2-3, the V gene TRBV6-5, with 11 bases fitting TRBD2. Unmatched junction bases numbered 2, after V lost 6 bases and J lost 3 bases. CDR3 length: 14 residues. Per germline, CDR1 MNHEY and CDR2 SVGAGI. CDR3: CASSLAGGTDTQYF. The DNA for the CDR3 is TGTGCCAGCAGCTTAGCGGGGGGGACAGATACGCAGTATTTT.

This rearrangement joins TRBV7-2 to TRBJ1-2; maybe TRBD1 (6 bases). Trimming stripped 8 bases from V and 4 bases from J, with 23 bases between. CDR1 is SGHTA and CDR2 is FQGNSA in the germline V gene. This CDR3 contains 16 residues. The CDR3 reads CASPPGGPLMIYGYTF. The CDR3 DNA reads TGTGCCAGCCCCCCGGGGGGGCCCCTCATGATCTATGGCTACACCTTC.

The CDR3 is CASSLTGADTQYF. The CDR3, as DNA: TGTGCCAGCAGCCTAACAGGGGCAGATACGCAGTATTTT. This chain connects TRBV7-9 to TRBJ2-3, with 7 bases identical to TRBD1. With 5 bases clipped from V and 4 bases from J, the junction kept 3 bases outside the gene matches. CDR3 length equals 13 residues. The V gene's germline CDR1 is SEHNR and CDR2 FQNEAQ (reference sequence).

V gene TRBV25-1 combines with J gene TRBJ2-2, with TRBD1 identical over 11 bases. Germline V CDR1 and CDR2: MGHDK, SYGVNS. CDR3 length equals 16 residues. The V segment lost 3 bases and the J segment 7 bases; nucleotides outside the gene matches: 7. In DNA form, the CDR3 reads TGTGCCAGCAGTGACGGGACAGGGGGAAACTACGGGGAGCTGTTTTTT. Translating gives CASSDGTGGNYGELFF.

This chain links TRBV27 with TRBJ2-3; 7 bases match TRBD2. The J segment lost 4 bases and the V segment lost 5 bases, leaving 6 bases of the junction unmatched. CDR1 MNHEY and CDR2 SMNVEV come from the germline V gene (reference sequence). This CDR3 spans 14 amino acids. The CDR3 loop reads CASSPLANPDTQYF. The CDR3 DNA is TGTGCCAGCAGTCCACTAGCGAATCCAGATACGCAGTATTTT.

The genes are TRBV5-6 and TRBJ2-3; weak D call: TRBD1 (5 bases). The CDR3 consists of 13 residues. V lost 4 bases to trimming and J lost 1 base, with 7 bases between them. Germline CDR1 and CDR2: SGHDT and YYEEEE. The CDR3 reads CASSLGGTDTQYF. The CDR3 nucleotides are TGTGCCAGCAGCCTAGGGGGCACAGATACGCAGTATTTT.

This sequence joins TRBV6-1 and TRBJ2-7, with D perhaps being TRBD1 or TRBD2 (5 bases each). CDR1 is MNHNS, CDR2 SASEGT, per germline. The CDR3 is made up of 14 amino acids. The germline V and J ends were trimmed by 6 bases and 4 bases, with 16 bases remaining between them. The CDR3 DNA sequence: TGTGCCAGCAGCGCCGTGGACGAGGGGTACGAGCAGTACTTC. This gives the protein CASSAVDEGYEQYF.